These 8 T cell receptor beta chains were sequenced from one sample in a study of shared clonotypes between healthy human individuals. Profiled with immunoSEQ multiplex PCR; TCRdb holds only in-frame clones, not every one. The table includes about 2.4 million clones, roughly nine tenths detected once. Sequences were obtained from naive CD4+ T cells sorted from blood. The subset was: CD45RA+ positively selected. The receptors shown here come from a man younger than 35 in good health.

The chain uses TRBV6-1 and TRBJ1-4, with D maybe TRBD1 (5 bases). CDR3 size: 14 residues. The germline V and J ends were trimmed by 4 bases and 4 bases, with 10 bases remaining between them. The germline V gene encodes CDR1 MNHNS and CDR2 SASEGT. CDR3 in amino acids: CASSATASNEKLFF. The CDR3 DNA reads as TGTGCCAGCAGTGCGACAGCCAGTAATGAAAAACTGTTTTTT.

J is TRBJ2-1 and V is TRBV10-1, with 7 bases matching TRBD2. CDR1 WNHNN and CDR2 SYGVQD come from the germline V gene (reference sequence). V dropped 0 bases and J dropped 8; count of bases not matched to a gene: 10. This CDR3 spans 16 amino acids. CDR3 nucleotide sequence: TGCGCCAGCAGTGAGTCAACGGGAGGTATGGCTGATGAGCAGTTCTTC. It codes for CASSESTGGMADEQFF.

This clone was seen more than once but under ten times. This CDR3 is also generated by other DNA sequences in the sample. The chain employs TRBV5-4 and TRBJ1-1; D is perhaps TRBD1 (5 bases). CDR1 and CDR2 (germline): SGHNT, YYREEE (reference sequence). The CDR3 is 13 residues long. Trimming cost V 4 bases and J 1 base, with 8 bases left between them. CDR3 sequence (DNA): TGTGCCAGCAGCCCCACAGGGAACACTGAAGCTTTCTTT. Protein: CASSPTGNTEAFF. The full variable domain, with the rest looked up from reference TRBV5-4 and TRBJ1-1, is ETGVTQSPTHLIKTRGQQVTLRCSSQSGHNTVSWYQQALGQGPQFIFQYYREEENGRGNFPPRFSGLQFPNYSSELNVNALELDDSALYLCASSPTGNTEAFFGQGTRLTVV.

On this clone itself: Other DNA sequences in the same sample also yield this CDR3. CDR3 in DNA: TGTGCCAGCAGCTCGAGTGGTGGCACAGATACGCAGTATTTT. Amino acid sequence: CASSSSGGTDTQYF. The gene calls are TRBV5-4 and TRBJ2-3; D gene unclear. The CDR3 loop spans 14 amino acids. CDR1 is SGHNT and CDR2 is YYREEE in the germline V gene (reference sequence). Deletions cut 3 bases from V and 1 base from J, with 9 bases between.

The rearrangement uses TRBV6-1 and TRBJ2-1, with 7 nucleotides matching TRBD2. Germline V gives CDR1 MNHNS, CDR2 SASEGT. CDR3 length: 16 amino acids. The junction had 3 bases not matched to a gene; V was cut back by 1 base and J by 0 bases. The CDR3 spells CASSEVGGGSYNEQFF. The CDR3 coding sequence is TGTGCCAGCAGTGAAGTCGGCGGGGGCTCCTACAATGAGCAGTTCTTC.

V and J are TRBV14 and TRBJ1-1, with 10 bases identical to TRBD1. This CDR3 region has 15 residues. The germline gives CDR1 SGHDN, CDR2 FVKESK. V shed 6 bases, J shed 0 bases, and the junction held 4 bases outside the gene matches. The CDR3 protein is CASSPGQGMNTEAFF. The CDR3 region has the DNA TGTGCCAGCAGTCCGGGACAGGGGATGAACACTGAAGCTTTCTTT.

The genes are TRBV7-9 and TRBJ2-1; 9 bases match TRBD2. V was clipped by 5 bases and J by 8 bases; unmatched bases: 13. This CDR3 has 16 amino acids. Germline V CDR1 and CDR2: SEHNR, FQNEAQ (reference sequence). CDR3 coding DNA: TGTGCCAGCAGCAGCCGCAGGGGACTAGCCCCCCATGAGCAGTTCTTC. This gives the protein CASSSRRGLAPHEQFF.

V usage is TRBV7-9 and J usage is TRBJ2-1; D gene uncertain. V shed 8 bases and J shed 0 bases, with 5 bases lying between them. The CDR3 runs to 12 residues. Germline-derived CDR1 and CDR2 are SEHNR and FQNEAQ (reference sequence). This chain's CDR3 is CASSRSYNEQFF. CDR3 coding DNA: TGTGCCAGCTCCCGCTCCTACAATGAGCAGTTCTTC.